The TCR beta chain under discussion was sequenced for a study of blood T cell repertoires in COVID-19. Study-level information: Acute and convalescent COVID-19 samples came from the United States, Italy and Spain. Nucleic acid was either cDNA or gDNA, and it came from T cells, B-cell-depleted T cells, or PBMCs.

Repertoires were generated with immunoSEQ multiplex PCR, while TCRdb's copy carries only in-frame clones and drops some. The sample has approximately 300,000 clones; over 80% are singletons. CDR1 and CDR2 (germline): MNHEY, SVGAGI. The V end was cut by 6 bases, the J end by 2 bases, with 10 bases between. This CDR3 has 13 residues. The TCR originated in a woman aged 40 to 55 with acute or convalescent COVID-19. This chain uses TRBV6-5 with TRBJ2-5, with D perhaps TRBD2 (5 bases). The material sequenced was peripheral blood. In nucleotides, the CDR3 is TGTGCCAGCAGGCGGGCAGGTCAAGAGACCCAGTACTTC. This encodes CASRRAGQETQYF.